This T cell receptor beta chain came from a study of memory CD4+ T cells and cytomegalovirus serostatus. Findings and caveats of the study: Suggested: most of the CMV-linked TCR signature lies in CD4+ memory cells. 67 of 164 known CMV-associated TCRbeta sequences appeared in CD4+ memory.

This table comes from immunoSEQ multiplex PCR, and its TCRdb copy is limited to in-frame clones, with some not included. The sample has roughly 42,000 clones, 65% to 80% seen once. For this clone: Its antigen is undetermined.

V lost 3 bases and J lost 3; bases outside the gene matches: 7. Looked up from germline, CDR1 is MNHNS and CDR2 is SASEGT. CDR3 length: 17 residues. The sort gate was single viable CD3+CD4+CD8-CD45RO+ cells for memory CD4+ T cells. CD4+ T cells were isolated by positive magnetic selection. The source of this sequence is an adult in good health and CMV-seronegative. The chain combines TRBV6-1 with TRBJ2-1; TRBD2 matches 11 bases. Sequencing was performed on memory CD4+ T cells from blood. The CDR3 is CASSDTSGGSFYNEQFF. The CDR3 nucleotides read TGTGCCAGCAGTGACACTAGCGGGGGTTCGTTCTACAATGAGCAGTTCTTC.